This T cell receptor (beta chain) was documented in a study of cytomegalovirus exposure and HLA in healthy donors. Concerning this clone: What it recognizes is unknown.

13 Jbeta primers and 60 Vbeta primers were used for the PCR. TCRdb's copy holds only in-frame clones and misses some; the assay was immunoSEQ multiplex PCR. The table has about 170,000 clones, approximately 84% seen once; the top ten hold 0.38%. General observations from the study: Cytomegalovirus association was listed for 150 or so TCR beta chains. Relative to equally common others, HLA-associated TCR beta chains showed greater clonal expansion in a later analysis. In a later analysis, TCR beta V- and J-gene trimming showed a link to a missense DCLRE1C variant.

The CDR3 is made up of 15 amino acids. Per the germline V gene, CDR1 is SGHDT and CDR2 is YYEEEE. V was pared by 1 base and J by 7 bases, with 10 bases of the junction left unmatched. The rearrangement joins TRBV5-6 to TRBJ1-1, with 7 bases identical to TRBD1. This receptor was identified in a boy aged 2 to 10 in good health and CMV-seronegative. Specimen: PBMCs. This CDR3 is CASSLTGALGLEAFF. CDR3 nucleotide sequence: TGTGCCAGCAGCTTGACAGGGGCGTTAGGGCTTGAAGCTTTCTTT.